This TCR beta chain was identified in a study of T cells after yellow fever vaccination (dated by TCRdb to between 2017 and 2020). Regarding the complete study: The SMART-Seq v4 Ultra Low Input RNA kit was used to prepare libraries from fractions with low cell numbers. Blood was collected at multiple timepoints before and after primary and secondary immunization, and bulk PBMC replicates and cell subsets were isolated. The cohort comprised two healthy male donors, one aged 18 to 29 and one aged 30 to 39 years. Bulk TCR alpha and beta repertoires were sequenced longitudinally to track T-cell clones before and after primary and booster YFV17D yellow fever vaccination.

The sequencer was an Illumina NovaSeq 6000. TCR cDNA was synthesized by 5'RACE template switching, through which a universal primer site and unique molecular identifiers were introduced. Priming for cDNA synthesis came from both the TCR alpha and TCR beta constant segments. Library amplification involved two PCR steps, and the second step added sample barcodes and sequencing adapters. Libraries were sequenced on Illumina HiSeq 2500 (2x100 bp) or NovaSeq (2x150 bp). The published analysis was carried out like this. MIGEC handled demultiplexing of reads and collapsing into UMI consensus sequences, while MiXCR performed V(D)J alignment. Using edgeR on replicate PBMC samples, clonotypes were called vaccine-responding if FDR was below 0.01 and the log2 fold change was above 5 up to day 15. Each bulk clonotype received a CD4 or CD8 identity based on whether the sequenced CD4 or CD8 repertoire contained that clonotype at higher abundance. In TCRdb, the public reads were trimmed at Q25 with fastp and aligned with MiXCR, with productive beta chains retained. Rows matching on CDR3 protein sequence are summarized as one entry with the most common DNA and genes. The V and J calls here are based on TCRdb, not the publication. Within this sample are 180,000 or so distinct CDR3 sequences, with roughly 11% of them counted one time only. The ten biggest clones cover 35% to 45% of the sample.

Findings and caveats that apply to the study as a whole: A small share of clonotypes was detected in both CD4 and CD8 compartments, with the overlap likely arising from convergent recombination. The secondary T-cell response was weaker than the primary response but faster, peaking on day 5 instead of day 15. Because the study included only two donors, the extent to which the findings can be generalized is limited. After the booster, most clones that had expanded after primary vaccination were detected again (around 97% of CD4 and around nine tenths of CD8), suggesting broad maintenance of memory. Computational filtering was needed because FACS-sorted repertoires could contain abundant contaminating clonotypes from the bulk population.

This specimen's treatment or condition label, interpreted: live attenuated yellow fever vaccine strain. PBMCs were isolated from peripheral blood using a standard Ficoll-Paque protocol. Dynabeads CD4 and CD8 positive selection kits were used to isolate CD4 and CD8 T-cell fractions. RNA was extracted with TriZol from bulk PBMCs, CD4 and CD8 fractions, and dextramer-positive and dextramer-negative fractions. This clonotype has only a few counts. The target of this receptor is not known. Base qualities are not recorded, but no much larger clone differs from it by a single base. The specimen comprised CD8+ T cells sorted from PBMCs, sampled 15 days after the yellow fever booster vaccination. The sequence was obtained from a man between 18 and 35 years old who received the YFV17D yellow fever vaccine.

CDR3 sequence: CASSLARDGFYEQYV. DNA sequence: TGTGCCAGCAGCTTAGCGAGGGACGGTTTCTACGAGCAGTACGTC. In this chain, TRBV7-2 is recombined with TRBJ2-7; the D region may be TRBD1 or TRBD2, each matching 5 bases equally. There are 15 amino acids in the CDR3, from cysteine to valine inclusive. The kept DNA is CDR3 alone, 45 bases in frame from the first base. V is cut by 0 bases and J by 3 bases, and the space between the germline ends is 12 bases. CDR1 and CDR2, looked up from the germline V gene, are SGHTA and FQGNSA.